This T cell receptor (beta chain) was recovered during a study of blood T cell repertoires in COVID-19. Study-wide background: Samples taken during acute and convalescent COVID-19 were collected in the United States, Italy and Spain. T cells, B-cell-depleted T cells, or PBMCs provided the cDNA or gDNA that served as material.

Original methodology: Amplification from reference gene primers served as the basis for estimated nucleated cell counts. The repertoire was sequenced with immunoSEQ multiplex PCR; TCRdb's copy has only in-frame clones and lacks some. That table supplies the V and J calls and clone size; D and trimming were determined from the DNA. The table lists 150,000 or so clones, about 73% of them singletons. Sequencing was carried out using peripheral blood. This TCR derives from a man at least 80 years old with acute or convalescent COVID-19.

This chain's CDR3 is CASSLGGWGEKLFF. The CDR3 nucleotides are TGTGCCAGCAGTTTAGGGGGCTGGGGTGAAAAACTGTTTTTT. The chain is built from TRBV28 and TRBJ1-4; possibly TRBD1 for D (6 bases). Germline V lookup: CDR1 MDHEN, CDR2 SYDVKM. V was cut by 2 bases and J by 7 bases, with 11 bases left in between. The CDR3 totals 14 residues.